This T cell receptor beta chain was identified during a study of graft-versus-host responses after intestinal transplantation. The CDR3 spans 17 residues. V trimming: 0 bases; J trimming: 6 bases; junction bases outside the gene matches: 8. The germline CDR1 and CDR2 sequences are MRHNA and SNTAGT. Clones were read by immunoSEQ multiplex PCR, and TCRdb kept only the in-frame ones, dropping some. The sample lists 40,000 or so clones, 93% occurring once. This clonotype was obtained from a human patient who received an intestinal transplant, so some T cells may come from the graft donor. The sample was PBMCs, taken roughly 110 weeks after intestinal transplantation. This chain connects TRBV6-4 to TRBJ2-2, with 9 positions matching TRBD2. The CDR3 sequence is CASSDSRGLASPGELFF. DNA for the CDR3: TGTGCCAGCAGTGACTCGAGGGGACTAGCCTCCCCCGGGGAGCTGTTTTTT.